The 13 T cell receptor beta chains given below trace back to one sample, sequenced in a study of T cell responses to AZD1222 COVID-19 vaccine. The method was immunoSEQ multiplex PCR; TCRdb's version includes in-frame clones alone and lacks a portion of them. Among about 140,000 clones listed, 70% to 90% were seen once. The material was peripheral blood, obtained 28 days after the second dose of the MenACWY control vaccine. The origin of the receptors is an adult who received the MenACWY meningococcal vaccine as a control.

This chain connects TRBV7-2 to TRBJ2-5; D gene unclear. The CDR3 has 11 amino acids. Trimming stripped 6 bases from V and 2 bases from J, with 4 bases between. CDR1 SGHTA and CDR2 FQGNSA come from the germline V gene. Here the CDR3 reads CASSLQETQYF. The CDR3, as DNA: TGTGCCAGCAGTTTGCAAGAGACCCAGTACTTC.

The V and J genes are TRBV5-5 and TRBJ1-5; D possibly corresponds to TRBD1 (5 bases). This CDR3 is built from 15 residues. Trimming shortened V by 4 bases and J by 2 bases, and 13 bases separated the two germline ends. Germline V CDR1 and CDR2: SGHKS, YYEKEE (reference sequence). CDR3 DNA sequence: TGTGCCAGCAGCCGGGACTCCGGGGGCAATCAGCCCCAGCATTTT. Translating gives CASSRDSGGNQPQHF.

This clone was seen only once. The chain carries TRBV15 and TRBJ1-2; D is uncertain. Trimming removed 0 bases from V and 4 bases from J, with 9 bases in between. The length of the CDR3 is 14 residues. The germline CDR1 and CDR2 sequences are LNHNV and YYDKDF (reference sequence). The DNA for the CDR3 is TGTGCCACCAGCAGAGATTTGTCCAGCTATGGCTACACCTTC. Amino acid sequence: CATSRDLSSYGYTF.

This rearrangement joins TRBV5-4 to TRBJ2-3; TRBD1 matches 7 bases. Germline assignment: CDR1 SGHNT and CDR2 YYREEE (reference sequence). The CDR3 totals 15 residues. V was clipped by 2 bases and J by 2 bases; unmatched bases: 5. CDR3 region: CASSLRTGYTDTQYF. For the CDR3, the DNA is TGTGCCAGCAGCTTAAGGACAGGATACACAGATACGCAGTATTTT.

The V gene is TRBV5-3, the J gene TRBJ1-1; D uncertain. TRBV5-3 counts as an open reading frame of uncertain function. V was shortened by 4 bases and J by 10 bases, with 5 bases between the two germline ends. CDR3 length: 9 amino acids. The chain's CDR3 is CARSGRAFF. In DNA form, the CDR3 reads TGTGCCAGAAGCGGAAGAGCTTTCTTT.

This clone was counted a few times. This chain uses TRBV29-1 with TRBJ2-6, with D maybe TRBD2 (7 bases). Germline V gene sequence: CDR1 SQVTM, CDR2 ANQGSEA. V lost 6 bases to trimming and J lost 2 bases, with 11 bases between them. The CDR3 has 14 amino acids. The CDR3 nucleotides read TGCAGCGTGCGGGGGCTAACTGGGGCCAACGTCCTGACTTTC. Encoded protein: CSVRGLTGANVLTF.

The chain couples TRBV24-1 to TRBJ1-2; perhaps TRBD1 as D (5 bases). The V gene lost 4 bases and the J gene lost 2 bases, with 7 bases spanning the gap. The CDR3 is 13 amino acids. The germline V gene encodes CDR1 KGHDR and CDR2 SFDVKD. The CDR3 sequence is CATSDRDNYGYTF. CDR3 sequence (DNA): TGTGCCACCAGTGACCGGGACAACTATGGCTACACCTTC.

CDR3 in amino acids: CASSIAGEYEKLFF. Here the CDR3 DNA reads TGTGCCAGTAGTATCGCTGGGGAGTATGAAAAACTGTTTTTT. This chain joins TRBV19 and TRBJ1-4; D is unresolved. CDR3 length: 14 residues. The germline CDR1 and CDR2 sequences are LNHDA and SQIVND (reference sequence). The germline V and J ends were trimmed by 3 bases and 6 bases, with 11 bases remaining between them.

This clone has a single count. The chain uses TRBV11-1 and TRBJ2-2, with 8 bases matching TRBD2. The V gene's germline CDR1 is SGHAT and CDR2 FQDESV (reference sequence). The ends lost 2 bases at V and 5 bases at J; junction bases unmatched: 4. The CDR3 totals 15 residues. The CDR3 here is CASSLFASGTGELFF. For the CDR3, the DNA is TGTGCCAGCAGCTTATTCGCTAGCGGGACCGGGGAGCTGTTTTTT.

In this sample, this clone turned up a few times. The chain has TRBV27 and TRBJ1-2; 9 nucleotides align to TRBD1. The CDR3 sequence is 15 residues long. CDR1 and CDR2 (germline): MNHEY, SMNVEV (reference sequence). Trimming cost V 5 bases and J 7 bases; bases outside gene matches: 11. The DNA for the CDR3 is TGTGCCAGCAGTATCTTGGGACAGGGAATCGGTGGCTACACCTTC. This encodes CASSILGQGIGGYTF.

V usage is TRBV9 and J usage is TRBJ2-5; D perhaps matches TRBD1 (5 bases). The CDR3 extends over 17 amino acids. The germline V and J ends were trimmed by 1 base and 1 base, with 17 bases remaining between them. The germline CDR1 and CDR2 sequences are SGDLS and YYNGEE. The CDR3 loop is CASSVNTGHRGQETQYF. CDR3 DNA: TGTGCCAGCAGCGTAAATACAGGTCATAGGGGCCAAGAGACCCAGTACTTC.

CDR3 amino acids: CASSLTLANTQYF. Here the CDR3 DNA reads TGTGCCAGCAGCTTGACCCTAGCGAATACGCAGTATTTT. V gene TRBV5-4 combines with J gene TRBJ2-3; D is perhaps TRBD2 (6 bases). V lost 1 base, J lost 7 bases, and 10 bases lay in between. The CDR3 is 13 residues long. CDR1 is SGHNT, CDR2 YYREEE, per germline (reference sequence).

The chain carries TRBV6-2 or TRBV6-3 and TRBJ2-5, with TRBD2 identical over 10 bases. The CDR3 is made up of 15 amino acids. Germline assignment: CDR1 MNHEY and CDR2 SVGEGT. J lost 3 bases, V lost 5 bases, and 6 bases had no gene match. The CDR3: CASSLRLAGKETQYF. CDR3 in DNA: TGTGCCAGCAGTCTACGACTAGCGGGTAAAGAGACCCAGTACTTC.